A selection of T cell receptor beta chains follows, all from one sample in a study of blood T cell repertoires in COVID-19. The protocol was immunoSEQ multiplex PCR, while the TCRdb copy is restricted to in-frame clones and leaves out a portion. The sample yields around 94,000 clones, 92% seen once. Sequencing was carried out using peripheral blood. Source of these receptors: a woman in her forties or fifties with COVID-19, enrolled during active disease. Both conserved end residues are part of each CDR3. Fields, in order: J gene, clone size, D gene, V gene, CDR3 DNA, CDR3 protein. D genes are given only for firm matches. Clone size is shown for a subset of rows, as once, few, many or a class of expanded clone.

j_gene: TRBJ2-2; abundance: .; d_gene: TRBD1; v_gene: TRBV7-9; CDR3nt: TGTGCCAGCAGCTTAGTTCCAGGGGGTCTGAACACCGGGGAGCTGTTTTTT; CDR3aa: CASSLVPGGLNTGELFF
j_gene: TRBJ1-5; abundance: .; d_gene: .; v_gene: TRBV28; CDR3nt: TGTGCCAGCAGTTTAAGGGGGAGCGGTCAGCCCCAGCATTTT; CDR3aa: CASSLRGSGQPQHF
j_gene: TRBJ2-3; abundance: .; d_gene: .; v_gene: TRBV10-2; CDR3nt: TGCGCCAGCAGCAACCAGGGTAGCACAGATACGCAGTATTTT; CDR3aa: CASSNQGSTDTQYF
j_gene: TRBJ2-2; abundance: .; d_gene: TRBD2; v_gene: TRBV11-3; CDR3nt: TGTGCCAGCAGCTTAGAGGGCGGGGGTTACACCGGGGAGCTGTTTTTT; CDR3aa: CASSLEGGGYTGELFF
j_gene: TRBJ1-6; abundance: few; d_gene: .; v_gene: TRBV2; CDR3nt: TGTGCCTCCAAGGGAGGGTTTAATTCACCCCTCCACTTT; CDR3aa: CASKGGFNSPLHF
j_gene: TRBJ2-7; abundance: .; d_gene: TRBD1; v_gene: TRBV11-2; CDR3nt: TGTGCCAGCAGCTTAGAGGGACAGGGGGCCTACGAGCAGTACTTC; CDR3aa: CASSLEGQGAYEQYF
j_gene: TRBJ1-6; abundance: .; d_gene: .; v_gene: TRBV11-3; CDR3nt: TGTGCCAGCAGCACCTCCACCGACCCGTCAGGTTCACCCCTCCACTTT; CDR3aa: CASSTSTDPSGSPLHF
j_gene: TRBJ1-4; abundance: once; d_gene: .; v_gene: TRBV6-5; CDR3nt: TGTGCCAGCAGTTACCGCGGAACCGAAAAACTGTTTTTT; CDR3aa: CASSYRGTEKLFF
j_gene: TRBJ2-2; abundance: .; d_gene: .; v_gene: TRBV11-2; CDR3nt: TGTGCCAGCAGCCGTACAGGGTTCGGTACCGGGGAGCTGTTTTTT; CDR3aa: CASSRTGFGTGELFF
j_gene: TRBJ1-2; abundance: .; d_gene: .; v_gene: TRBV7-2; CDR3nt: TGTGCCAGCAGCCTCGGTGGTTACTATGGCTACACCTTC; CDR3aa: CASSLGGYYGYTF